Sequencing of this T cell receptor (beta chain) was carried out in a study of blood T cell repertoires in COVID-19. Study-level background: Spain, Italy and the United States supplied samples that represented acute and convalescent COVID-19. The cDNA or gDNA used as material had been derived from T cells, B-cell-depleted T cells, or PBMCs.

The V and J ends lost 3 bases and 3 bases, in that order; junction bases with no gene match: 12. This CDR3 comprises 17 residues. Germline V gives CDR1 SGHDT, CDR2 YYEEEE. Authors' data handling: Counts of nucleated cells, estimated from reference gene primer amplification, were obtained. Using immunoSEQ multiplex PCR, the repertoire was profiled, and TCRdb retains in-frame clones only, with some absent. The DNA gave D and trimming, while V, J and clone size come from that table. The data contain around 67,000 clones, roughly 86% of them singletons. This clone was seen a few times. Sequencing input: peripheral blood. The source of this sequence is a man aged 65-85 years with acute or convalescent COVID-19. This rearrangement joins TRBV5-6 to TRBJ2-3; 8 nucleotides match TRBD2. The CDR3 reads CASSSTRGGKGTDTQYF. DNA for the CDR3: TGTGCCAGCAGCTCCACTCGGGGGGGTAAAGGGACAGATACGCAGTATTTT. Full variable domain (outside the CDR3, taken from reference TRBV5-6 and TRBJ2-3): DAGVTQSPTHLIKTRGQQVTLRCSPKSGHDTVSWYQQALGQGPQFIFQYYEEEERQRGNFPDRFSGHQFPNYSSELNVNALLLGDSALYLCASSSTRGGKGTDTQYFGPGTRLTVL.